This T cell receptor (beta chain) emerged from a study of blood T cells in healthy people across ages. Study findings and constraints: Older age went with lower TCR beta diversity per million T cells, in a roughly linear way.

This clonotype has a handful of counts. Its specificity is not known. The authors ran a second PCR of roughly 6 to 11 cycles using a sample-barcoded 5' primer and a J-beta primer mix. Each cDNA molecule was tagged by a template-switch adaptor that had 12 random nucleotides. TCRdb reprocessed the 5' RACE reads via MiXCR and lists one record per CDR3 protein. Of roughly 700,000 distinct CDR3 sequences in the sample, roughly 50% were seen once. Trimming left V 2 bases short and J 2 bases short, with 9 bases between. Germline V CDR1 and CDR2: KGHSH, LQKENI. The CDR3 extends over 14 amino acids. The chain is built from TRBV18 and TRBJ1-2; D is uncertain. Sequencing input: blood. This TCR derives from a woman in her sixties in good health. The CDR3 bases are TGTGCCAGCTCACCAGTCGATCAGAACTATGGCTACACCTTC. Amino acid sequence: CASSPVDQNYGYTF.